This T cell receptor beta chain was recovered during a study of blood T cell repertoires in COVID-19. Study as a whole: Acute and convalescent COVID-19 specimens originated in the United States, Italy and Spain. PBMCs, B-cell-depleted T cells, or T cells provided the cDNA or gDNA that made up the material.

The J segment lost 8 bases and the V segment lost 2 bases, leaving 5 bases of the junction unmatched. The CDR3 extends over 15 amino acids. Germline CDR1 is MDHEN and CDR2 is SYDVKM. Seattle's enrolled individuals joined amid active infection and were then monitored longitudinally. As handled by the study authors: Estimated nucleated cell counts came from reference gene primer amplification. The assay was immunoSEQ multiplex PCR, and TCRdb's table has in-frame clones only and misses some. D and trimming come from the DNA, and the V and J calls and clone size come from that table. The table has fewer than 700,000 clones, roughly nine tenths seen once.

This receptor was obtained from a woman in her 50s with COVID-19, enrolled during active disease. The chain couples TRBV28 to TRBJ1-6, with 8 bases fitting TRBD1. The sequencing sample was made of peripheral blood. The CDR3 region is CASSLGQGGYSPLHF. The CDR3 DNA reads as TGTGCCAGCAGTTTAGGACAGGGTGGTTATTCACCCCTCCACTTT.